This T cell receptor (beta chain) was identified during a study of blood T cells in healthy people across ages (dated by TCRdb to about 2015). With respect to the entire study: In model experiments, template switching captured about one uniquely barcoded TCR beta cDNA molecule for every two T cells. Donors were grouped into four age groups: young (average approximately 15 years), middle-aged (over 35), aged (about 59) and long-lived (approximately 75). Using the same blood draw, the study looked at two additional independent replicas of 1 million unique cDNA reads for two donors, one aged 18 to 30 and the other aged 80 or older. To avoid experimental bias, donors of different ages were distributed randomly across sequencing lanes. To track age-related changes in TCR beta repertoire diversity, the study relied on deep sequencing normalized with unique cDNA molecular identifiers. Overall study outcomes, separate from this receptor: There was a strong correlation between observed TCR beta diversity and the percentage of naive T cells measured by flow cytometry. Bulk unsorted PBMC profiling prevented conclusive comparison of naive and antigen-experienced compartments. The CMV infection status of donors was not known, potentially confounding age-related changes in expanded clonotypes. As age increased, observed TCR beta diversity per million T cells dropped in a roughly linear way, and a significant reduction was already evident by age about 40. Compared with the aged group, more naive CD4+ T cells, fewer expanded clones and increased TCR diversity were shown by the long-lived group, suggesting age selection. Estimates of total diversity based on one million sequenced T cells were regarded as lower bounds and as underestimates.

The donors were a few dozen Caucasian individuals from Russia, aged 6 to 90 years, who were systemically healthy. Each donor gave 8 to 10 milliliters of peripheral blood, drawn into EDTA-treated Vacutainer tubes. Ficoll-Paque density-gradient centrifugation was used to isolate PBMCs, with at least 7 million per sample. Trizol reagent was used to extract total RNA from PBMCs, with at least 6 micrograms per sample. The percentages of naive CD45RAhigh/CD27high T cells were determined by flow cytometry on a PBMC aliquot from every donor. This clonotype occurred a few times. Its antigen is still unknown. No much larger clone is present one base from it, and per-base qualities are unavailable. The CDR3 has 16 amino acids, counting the end cysteine and phenylalanine. Only CDR3 DNA remains: 48 bases, in frame from the first base. At the junction V is shortened by 5 bases and J by 0 bases; bases outside the gene matches: 3. The germline V gene encodes CDR1 MNHEY and CDR2 SMNVEV (reference sequence).

The library relied on 5' RACE. TCRdb records Illumina HiSeq 2500 as the sequencer. The second PCR ran for roughly 6 to 11 cycles and used a J-beta primer mix along with a sample-barcoded 5' primer. A unique molecular identifier was introduced onto each TCR beta cDNA molecule by a template-switch 5' adaptor carrying 12 random nucleotides. Each sample yielded at least 3 million CDR3-containing paired-end reads. First-strand cDNA was synthesized from all RNA with the Mint cDNA synthesis kit, primed by a TRBC-specific oligonucleotide. Following uracil-DNA glycosylase treatment, all cDNA underwent a first 18-cycle PCR with the universal primers M1SS and BC2_uni_R. Regarding the original processing steps: For normalization, 1 million high-quality reads, each with a distinct molecular identifier, were randomly selected from each sample. Instead of being binned into consensus sequences, reads with shared molecular identifiers were discarded. MiTCR, with a Q25 quality threshold and the strictest error-elimination algorithm, was used for CDR3 identification, clonotype clustering and error correction. A nonparametric unseen species model with Euler transformation was used to estimate a lower bound on total TCR beta diversity. TCRdb's own reprocessing of the public reads used fastp at Q25 and MiXCR and kept productive beta chains. CDR3 protein duplicates are merged, each entry listing the most common genes and DNA. What appears here as the V and J calls and clone size reflects TCRdb's work, not the paper's. In all, the sample holds over 950,000 distinct CDR3 sequences, and roughly half of those were seen once. The ten largest clones represent about 20% of the sample.

Sequenced sample: blood. The sequence came from a woman aged 60 to 75 in good health. The chain was built from TRBV27 and TRBJ2-4; TRBD2 lines up with 11 middle nucleotides. The DNA sequence follows: TGTGCCAGCAGTCCTACTAGCGGGAGAGCCAAAAACATTCAGTACTTC. The resulting protein is CASSPTSGRAKNIQYF.